This TCR beta chain came from a study of T-cell reconstitution after alpha-beta-depleted transplantation in children. Unique molecular identifiers were built into the TCRbeta library. TCRdb ran MiXCR on the PCR reads and lists one entry per CDR3 protein. The sample carries around 800,000 distinct CDR3 sequences, 16% recorded once. This clonotype was found a few times. The CDR3 has 15 amino acids. V was pared by 10 bases and J by 0 bases, with 19 bases between. Germline V lookup: CDR1 SNHLY, CDR2 FYNNEI. The chain couples TRBV2 to TRBJ2-7; D tentatively fits TRBD1 or TRBD2 (5 bases each). The sample consisted of PBMCs, mostly from graft donor cells, taken 360 days after TCRalphabeta/CD19-depleted stem cell transplant. This TCR was recovered from a male patient between 10 and 17 years old who had a stem cell transplant for acute lymphoblastic leukemia, so the T cells may come from the graft donor. The CDR3 coding sequence is TGTGCCACCAAGGCTAGGGACGTCAGCTCCTACGAGCAGTACTTC. Translation gives CATKARDVSSYEQYF.